The rows below give T cell receptor beta chains drawn from one sample of a study of T cell responses to AZD1222 COVID-19 vaccine. Clones were read by immunoSEQ multiplex PCR, and TCRdb kept only the in-frame ones, dropping some. Found here are 160,000 or so clones, around nine tenths of them singletons; the top ten hold roughly 1.6%. Here the sequenced sample was peripheral blood, taken 28 days after the second AZD1222 dose. The receptor source for this set is an adult who received the AZD1222 COVID-19 vaccine. CDR3s include the opening cysteine and the closing phenylalanine or tryptophan. The D gene is left open where the match is weak. Clone size is stated in some rows and not others, as once, few, many or a class when expanded.

J | V | D | size | CDR3 | DNA
TRBJ1-5 | TRBV6-5 | . | once | CASSSRENQPQHF | TGTGCCAGCAGCTCCCGGGAGAATCAGCCCCAGCATTTT
TRBJ1-4 | TRBV4-1 | . | . | CASSLGRINEKLFF | TGCGCCAGCAGCCTAGGACGGATTAATGAAAAACTGTTTTTT
TRBJ2-5 | TRBV30 | TRBD2 | . | CAWSVSGPVWETQYF | TGTGCCTGGAGTGTTAGCGGGCCCGTCTGGGAGACCCAGTACTTC
TRBJ1-1 | TRBV11-3 | . | . | CASSAGGRWNTEAFF | TGTGCCAGCAGCGCCGGGGGGAGGTGGAACACTGAAGCTTTCTTT
TRBJ2-2 | TRBV19 | . | once | CASSGMDTNTGELFF | TGTGCCAGTAGTGGGATGGACACCAACACCGGGGAGCTGTTTTTT
TRBJ2-7 | TRBV5-6 | . | few | CASSFYGGATYEQYF | TGTGCCAGCAGCTTTTATGGCGGGGCGACCTACGAGCAGTACTTC
TRBJ1-1 | TRBV7-2 | TRBD1 | . | CASSITGTGPNTEAFF | TGTGCCAGCAGCATTACTGGGACAGGGCCAAACACTGAAGCTTTCTTT
TRBJ1-4 | TRBV11-2 | . | once | CASSPGRTSNEKLFF | TGTGCCAGCAGCCCCGGACGGACCTCTAATGAAAAACTGTTTTTT
TRBJ1-2 | TRBV5-6 | . | . | CASSLVGLGDNYGYTF | TGTGCCAGCAGCTTGGTGGGGCTGGGGGATAACTATGGCTACACCTTC
TRBJ2-7 | TRBV6-1 | . | . | CASSDRFEQYF | TGTGCCAGCAGTGACAGGTTCGAGCAGTACTTC
TRBJ2-5 | TRBV6-6 | . | . | CASSSVGGAETQYF | TGTGCCAGCAGTTCTGTGGGGGGAGCGGAGACTCAGTACTTC
TRBJ2-5 | TRBV5-1 | TRBD2 | . | CASRGDYTTGTQYF | TGCGCCAGCAGGGGGGACTACACAACCGGGACCCAGTACTTC
TRBJ2-3 | TRBV27 | TRBD2 | . | CASSKPRLAGGKDTQYF | TGTGCCAGCAGTAAACCCCGACTAGCGGGAGGCAAAGATACGCAGTATTTT
TRBJ2-7 | TRBV7-2 | . | . | CASSLYEDARYEQYF | TGTGCCAGCAGCTTATACGAGGACGCCCGCTACGAGCAGTACTTC
TRBJ1-5 | TRBV2 | TRBD1 | . | CASSARGTGSNQPQHF | TGTGCCAGCAGCGCAAGGGGGACAGGGAGCAATCAGCCCCAGCATTTT
TRBJ1-1 | TRBV7-2 | . | . | CASSLTRAGTEAFF | TGTGCCAGCAGCTTAACGCGGGCGGGTACTGAAGCTTTCTTT
TRBJ2-7 | TRBV10-3 | . | . | CAISEHHLIEQYF | TGTGCCATCAGTGAACACCATTTGATCGAGCAGTACTTC
TRBJ2-3 | TRBV5-1 | . | once | CASSQTLQGSTDTQYF | TGCGCCAGCAGCCAAACCCTTCAGGGTAGCACAGATACGCAGTATTTT
TRBJ2-1 | TRBV27 | . | . | CASSGARTIRNEQFF | TGTGCCAGCAGTGGAGCGCGGACTATCCGTAATGAGCAGTTCTTC
TRBJ1-4 | TRBV5-8 | . | . | CASSFSVDEKLFF | TGTGCCAGCAGCTTTTCGGTCGATGAAAAACTGTTTTTT
TRBJ2-3 | TRBV19 | . | . | CASMRGDSYSSTDTQYF | TGTGCCAGTATGAGGGGGGACAGCTATTCTAGCACAGATACGCAGTATTTT
TRBJ2-7 | TRBV5-6 | . | few | CASSLLQSYEQYF | TGTGCCAGCAGCTTGCTACAGTCCTACGAGCAGTACTTC
TRBJ1-5 | TRBV7-9 | . | . | CASSLDWGSQPQHF | TGTGCCAGCAGCTTAGATTGGGGGAGTCAGCCCCAGCATTTT
TRBJ2-7 | TRBV19 | TRBD1 | . | CATRRQGGTYEQYF | TGTGCCACGCGAAGACAGGGGGGCACCTACGAGCAGTACTTC
TRBJ1-1 | TRBV7-9 | . | . | CASSLAEAAPEAFF | TGTGCCAGCAGCTTAGCGGAGGCGGCGCCTGAAGCTTTCTTT
TRBJ1-1 | TRBV27 | . | . | CASSFARDNTEAFF | TGTGCCAGCAGTTTTGCGAGGGATAACACTGAAGCTTTCTTT
TRBJ1-5 | TRBV19 | . | . | CASSGQWAGDQPQHF | TGTGCCAGTAGTGGCCAATGGGCGGGGGATCAGCCCCAGCATTTT
TRBJ2-7 | TRBV4-2 | TRBD2 | . | CASSQDELAGPPYEQYF | TGTGCCAGCAGCCAGGACGAACTAGCGGGTCCTCCCTACGAGCAGTACTTC
TRBJ1-2 | TRBV3-1/TRBV3-2 | . | . | CASSRQWNYGYTF | TGTGCCAGCAGTCGACAGTGGAACTATGGCTACACCTTC